This T cell receptor (beta chain) emerged from a study of PD-1 blockade in classical Hodgkin lymphoma. Overall study findings and caveats: For complete responders, baseline diversity was comparable to that of newly diagnosed patients. Diminished baseline TCR diversity has been reported in newly diagnosed patients relative to healthy donors. Initiation of nivolumab under 1 year after ASCT led to exclusion of patients.

V gave up 4 bases and J gave up 6 bases, with 24 bases separating them. This CDR3 is built from 17 residues. Germline V CDR1 and CDR2: SGHNT, YYREEE (reference sequence). Relapse after autologous stem cell transplantation occurred in every patient, and brentuximab vedotin exposure varied. Under best response, outcomes were complete response, partial response or progressive disease. Clones were sequenced by immunoSEQ multiplex PCR, and TCRdb holds only the in-frame ones, with some missing. Of 84,000 or so clones listed, around nine tenths were seen once; the top ten hold roughly 3%. Comments on this clone: Its antigen is unknown.

The V gene is TRBV5-4, the J gene TRBJ2-3, with D tentatively TRBD2 (6 bases). The input for sequencing was peripheral blood mononuclear cells (PBMCs), taken before the second cycle of nivolumab. This sequence originates from a human donor with classical Hodgkin lymphoma. The CDR3 DNA reads as TGTGCCAGCAGCCTAACTAGCAGAGGACTACATGTGGATACGCAGTATTTT. Amino acid sequence: CASSLTSRGLHVDTQYF.